Shown below are 27 T cell receptor beta chains from a single sample sequenced in a study of shared clonotypes between healthy human individuals. Measured with immunoSEQ multiplex PCR; TCRdb has only the in-frame clones, and not every one. The sample contains some 580,000 clones, more than 95% of which appear only once. What was sequenced was naive CD4+ T cells sorted from blood. Subset defined: CD45RA+ positively selected. These receptor sequences come from a woman in her thirties in good health.

J is TRBJ2-5 and V is TRBV2; possibly TRBD1 or TRBD2 for D (5 bases each). V was cut by 8 bases and J by 5 bases, with 18 bases left in between. The CDR3 covers 14 residues. Germline V gives CDR1 SNHLY, CDR2 FYNNEI. The CDR3 nucleotides are TGTGCCAGCCGGGGCGGCTTTGGTAAGGAGACCCAGTACTTC. Protein: CASRGGFGKETQYF.

This chain uses TRBV14 with TRBJ2-1, with TRBD2 matching 9 bases. CDR3 length equals 17 residues. V gave up 0 bases and J gave up 6 bases; unmatched junction bases: 9. The germline V gene has CDR1 SGHDN and CDR2 FVKESK. CDR3 region: CASSQDGAGGPFNEQFF. CDR3 bases: TGTGCCAGCAGCCAAGATGGGGCGGGAGGGCCCTTCAATGAGCAGTTCTTC.

The V and J genes are TRBV5-1 and TRBJ2-5; 16 bases agree with TRBD2. In germline, CDR1 is SGHRS, CDR2 YFSETQ. The J segment lost 6 bases and the V segment lost 4 bases, leaving 15 bases of the junction unmatched. The CDR3 spans 19 residues. DNA for the CDR3: TGCGCCAGCAGCGCAGCGGGACTAGCGGGAGGGCTGAATCCGAAGACCCAGTACTTC. Translated: CASSAAGLAGGLNPKTQYF. Supplemented by reference TRBV5-1 and TRBJ2-5, the full variable domain reads KAGVTQTPRYLIKTRGQQVTLSCSPISGHRSVSWYQQTPGQGLQFLFEYFSETQRNKGNFPGRFSGRQFSNSRSEMNVSTLELGDSALYLCASSAAGLAGGLNPKTQYFGPGTRLLVL.

The chain uses TRBV11-1 and TRBJ2-3; no firm D call. This CDR3 contains 13 residues. Germline V gene sequence: CDR1 SGHAT, CDR2 FQDESV (reference sequence). Trimming took off 0 bases at V and 4 bases at J, with 5 bases between the two ends. For the CDR3, the DNA is TGTGCCAGCAGCTTAGCAGCACCAGATACGCAGTATTTT. This sequence encodes CASSLAAPDTQYF.

V gene TRBV11-2 combines with J gene TRBJ2-7, with TRBD2 identical over 8 bases. V was pared by 2 bases and J by 2 bases, with 5 bases of the junction left unmatched. Per the germline V gene, CDR1 is SGHAT and CDR2 is FQNNGV. CDR3 size: 15 residues. CDR3 protein: CASSLTGGGPYEQYF. CDR3 DNA sequence: TGTGCCAGCAGCTTAACCGGGGGGGGTCCCTACGAGCAGTACTTC.

This chain uses TRBV11-3 with TRBJ2-7; D gene ambiguous. The CDR3 consists of 14 residues. V dropped 1 base and J dropped 2 bases, with 9 bases sitting between them. Germline V lookup: CDR1 SGHNT, CDR2 YENEEA. CDR3 nucleotides: TGTGCCAGCAGCTTAGGCCCGCTGGCCTACGAGCAGTACTTC. Amino acids: CASSLGPLAYEQYF.

The chain employs TRBV6-5 and TRBJ2-7; 7 bases are a match to TRBD1. CDR1 is MNHEY, CDR2 SVGAGI, per germline. The CDR3 sequence is 15 residues long. V shed 0 bases, J shed 2 bases, and the junction held 4 bases outside the gene matches. For the CDR3, the DNA is TGTGCCAGCAGTTACTCGAGGGACAGTACCTACGAGCAGTACTTC. It yields the protein CASSYSRDSTYEQYF.

This chain links TRBV7-2 with TRBJ1-2, with unresolved D. Germline V gene lookup returns CDR1 SGHTA and CDR2 FQGNSA. Trimming took 7 bases from V and 2 from J, leaving 11 bases between them. This CDR3 has 13 residues. Here the CDR3 reads CASKFESNYGYTF. The CDR3 DNA sequence: TGTGCCAGCAAATTCGAGTCCAACTATGGCTACACCTTC.

The chain is built from TRBV6-1 and TRBJ2-1; D unclear. V was trimmed by 1 base and J by 14 bases, leaving 12 bases between them. The germline V gene encodes CDR1 MNHNS and CDR2 SASEGT. There are 12 residues in the CDR3. The CDR3 region is CASSEGLGREFF. In nucleotides, the CDR3 is TGTGCCAGCAGTGAAGGTTTAGGACGAGAGTTCTTC.

The V gene is TRBV30, the J gene TRBJ1-4, with D hard to call. CDR1 GTSNPN and CDR2 SVGIG come from the germline V gene (reference sequence). Trimming took 0 bases from V and 1 from J, leaving 3 bases between them. The CDR3 extends over 13 amino acids. CDR3 sequence: CAWSVQTNEKLFF. Written as DNA, the CDR3 is TGTGCCTGGAGTGTACAAACTAATGAAAAACTGTTTTTT.

The CDR3: CASSHRTSGGITDTQYF. CDR3 nucleotides: TGCGCCAGCAGCCACCGGACTAGCGGGGGGATAACAGATACGCAGTATTTT. V is TRBV4-1 and J is TRBJ2-3, with TRBD2 identical over 14 bases. V was clipped by 3 bases and J by 3 bases; unmatched bases: 5. This CDR3 has 17 residues. The germline V gene encodes CDR1 MGHRA and CDR2 YSYEKL.

CDR3 sequence (DNA): TGTGCCAGCAGTGATCACTCCGGGCATACGCAGTATTTT. Translation: CASSDHSGHTQYF. J is TRBJ2-3 and V is TRBV25-1; D is ambiguous. V was pared by 3 bases and J by 7 bases, with 11 bases between. The CDR3 sequence is 13 residues long. Germline V gene lookup returns CDR1 MGHDK and CDR2 SYGVNS.

This clone was picked up one time. The chain couples TRBV5-1 to TRBJ2-3, with 9 bases aligning to TRBD1. This CDR3 has 17 amino acids. The germline gives CDR1 SGHRS, CDR2 YFSETQ. V was pared by 0 bases and J by 4 bases, with 9 bases of the junction left unmatched. The CDR3 region has the DNA TGCGCCAGCAGCTTGGACCCGACAGGGGGAATCTCAGATACGCAGTATTTT. Amino acid sequence: CASSLDPTGGISDTQYF.

The CDR3 bases are TGTGCCAGAAAGTTTAGCAGGGGTGCTTTCTTAGTAACCTACGAGCAGTACTTC. Translated: CARKFSRGAFLVTYEQYF. The rearrangement uses TRBV7-2 and TRBJ2-7; TRBD1 is a possible D gene (6 bases). The CDR3 is 18 residues long. With 9 bases removed from V and 2 bases from J, the gap between germline ends came to 29 bases. CDR1 and CDR2 (germline): SGHTA, FQGNSA.

The chain uses TRBV9 and TRBJ2-3, with TRBD2 identical over 10 bases. V gave up 0 bases and J gave up 4 bases; unmatched junction bases: 2. The CDR3 sequence is 15 residues long. Germline assignment: CDR1 SGDLS and CDR2 YYNGEE. The CDR3 reads CASSVVLAGADTQYF. As DNA, the CDR3 is TGTGCCAGCAGCGTAGTTCTAGCGGGAGCAGATACGCAGTATTTT.

The V and J genes are TRBV10-3 and TRBJ1-2; 10 nucleotides match TRBD1. V was clipped by 2 bases and J by 2 bases; unmatched bases: 8. The CDR3 contains 17 residues. CDR1 is ENHRY and CDR2 is SYGVKD in the germline V gene. The CDR3 spells CAISETGTGDTNYGYTF. In DNA form, the CDR3 reads TGTGCCATCAGTGAGACGGGGACAGGGGACACCAACTATGGCTACACCTTC.

The chain employs TRBV6-5 and TRBJ1-2; D remains unclear. Germline CDR1 MNHEY, CDR2 SVGAGI. The CDR3 has 12 amino acids. V lost 7 bases, J lost 7 bases, and 13 bases lay in between. The chain's CDR3 is CASISGLGGYTF. The CDR3 DNA reads TGTGCCAGCATCTCAGGCCTCGGTGGCTACACCTTC.

This chain uses TRBV2 with TRBJ2-7; D may be TRBD2 (5 bases). The CDR3 has 13 residues. V shed 6 bases and J shed 5 bases, with 14 bases lying between them. Germline loops: CDR1 SNHLY, CDR2 FYNNEI. In DNA, the CDR3 is TGTGCCAGCAGCGCGGACGGGCGGGACGAGCAGTACTTC. It specifies CASSADGRDEQYF.

The chain carries TRBV25-1 and TRBJ2-7; the match to TRBD2 covers 9 bases. From germline, CDR1 is MGHDK and CDR2 SYGVNS. The CDR3 contains 12 residues. J lost 5 bases, V lost 7 bases, and 3 bases had no gene match. The CDR3 coding sequence is TGTGCCAGCACTCTAGCGGGGCACGAGCAGTACTTC. Amino acids: CASTLAGHEQYF.

The rearrangement uses TRBV28 and TRBJ2-5, with TRBD1 as a possible D gene (5 bases). From germline, CDR1 is MDHEN and CDR2 SYDVKM. The V end was cut by 2 bases, the J end by 0 bases, with 7 bases between. CDR3 length: 14 amino acids. The CDR3 reads CASSLQGNQETQYF. In nucleotides, the CDR3 is TGTGCCAGCAGTTTACAGGGAAACCAAGAGACCCAGTACTTC.

The chain uses TRBV7-7 and TRBJ2-1, with 14 bases fitting TRBD2. Germline CDR1 SSHAT, CDR2 FNYEAQ (reference sequence). Unmatched junction bases numbered 10, after V lost 6 bases and J lost 9 bases. The CDR3 contains 16 residues. The CDR3: CASSPQPGLAGVEQFF. The CDR3 region has the DNA TGTGCCAGCAGTCCACAGCCGGGACTAGCGGGAGTTGAGCAGTTCTTC.

The chain combines TRBV6-1 with TRBJ1-1, with D uncertain. V lost 2 bases to trimming and J lost 3 bases, with 13 bases between them. The germline gives CDR1 MNHNS, CDR2 SASEGT. CDR3 length: 15 residues. CDR3 nucleotides: TGTGCCAGCAGTGAAAGAAGGAGTTTGGACACTGAAGCTTTCTTT. Translating it yields CASSERRSLDTEAFF.

This CDR3 is CASSLVQGNNSPLHF. DNA of the CDR3: TGCGCCAGCAGCTTGGTTCAGGGGAATAATTCACCCCTCCACTTT. The chain carries TRBV5-1 and TRBJ1-6; a possible D gene is TRBD1 (6 bases). Looked up from germline, CDR1 is SGHRS and CDR2 is YFSETQ. CDR3 size: 15 residues. Trimming cost V 0 bases and J 5 bases, with 9 bases left between them.

The V gene is TRBV7-8, the J gene TRBJ2-1, with 13 bases identical to TRBD2. This CDR3 contains 17 residues. CDR1 is SGHVS, CDR2 FQNEAQ, per germline. The V segment lost 5 bases and the J segment 2 bases; nucleotides outside the gene matches: 6. The CDR3 nucleotides read TGTGCCAGCAGCCCCTCAGGGACTAGCGGGACCTACAATGAGCAGTTCTTC. This codes for CASSPSGTSGTYNEQFF.

The J gene is TRBJ1-4, the V gene TRBV7-9; TRBD1 is a possible D gene (6 bases). The CDR3 consists of 14 residues. Germline V gene sequence: CDR1 SEHNR, CDR2 FQNEAQ (reference sequence). Trimming pared 2 bases from V and 6 bases from J, leaving 10 bases between. The CDR3 DNA is TGTGCCAGCAGCTTATCGGGGGCCTATGAAAAACTGTTTTTT. Translation: CASSLSGAYEKLFF.

The rearrangement uses TRBV28 and TRBJ2-7; no clear D. Trimming took 10 bases from V and 6 from J, leaving 16 bases between them. The CDR3 sequence is 12 residues long. Germline V CDR1 and CDR2: MDHEN, SYDVKM. The CDR3 bases are TGTGCCACCGGTGGACCGCGCAGCGAGCAGTACTTC. It is translated as CATGGPRSEQYF.

The rearrangement joins TRBV29-1 to TRBJ2-7, with TRBD1 matching 9 bases. The CDR3 length is 14 residues. Germline V gene lookup returns CDR1 SQVTM and CDR2 ANQGSEA. V shed 6 bases and J 3 bases; nucleotides not matched to a gene: 9. This chain's CDR3 is CSVETGQGYYEQYF. The CDR3 DNA sequence: TGCAGCGTCGAGACCGGACAGGGGTACTACGAGCAGTACTTC.